The sequence of this TCR beta chain was determined in a study of blood T cell repertoires in COVID-19. TCRdb's table, derived via immunoSEQ multiplex PCR, lists solely in-frame clones and lacks some. Here the sample spans around 100,000 clones, more than 75% being singletons. Trimming at V came to 3 bases and at J to 8 bases, leaving 10 bases not matched to a gene. The CDR3 covers 15 residues. Per the germline V gene, CDR1 is MNHEY and CDR2 is SMNVEV (reference sequence). The chain recombines TRBV27 with TRBJ1-2; 9 bases agree with TRBD1. This TCR was sampled from a human donor in a cohort sampled during active COVID-19. Sequenced: peripheral blood. In DNA form, the CDR3 reads TGTGCCAGCAGTTTCCTGGACAGGGGAATTCGCGGCTACACCTTC. Translating it yields CASSFLDRGIRGYTF.